This T cell receptor beta chain appears in the sequencing data of a study of blood T cell repertoires in COVID-19. Study context: Samples representing acute and convalescent COVID-19 were sourced from the United States, Italy and Spain. T cells, B-cell-depleted T cells, or PBMCs supplied cDNA or gDNA.

How the authors handled the data: From reference gene primer amplification, estimates of nucleated cell counts were derived. Repertoires were generated with immunoSEQ multiplex PCR, while TCRdb's copy carries only in-frame clones and drops some. D and trimming were read from the DNA, whereas the V and J calls and clone size are those reported in that table. The table records fewer than 200,000 clones, about 89% of them present only once. CDR1 and CDR2 (germline): SGHDT, YYEEEE. V gave up 4 bases and J gave up 4 bases, with 12 bases separating them. The CDR3 consists of 14 residues. Sequencing input: peripheral blood. The sequence came from a man between 18 and 35 years old who had recovered from COVID-19. V usage is TRBV5-6 and J usage is TRBJ1-3; D may be TRBD1 (5 bases). The CDR3 spells CASSTTGAGNTIYF. As DNA, the CDR3 is TGTGCCAGCAGCACCACAGGAGCGGGAAACACCATATATTTT.